These 32 T cell receptor beta chains came from one sample sequenced in a study of metastatic and nonmetastatic thyroid tumors. TCRdb re-called the PCR reads through MiXCR. The sample yields 65,000 or so clones, approximately 4.1% seen once. Each patient came to thyroid surgery without any prior treatment (of any kind). The sample taken for sequencing was blood. Source of these receptors: a female donor with papillary thyroid cancer or a benign thyroid nodule (not recorded which). Some clones in this sample may be carry-over from other donors' samples.

This clone has only a few counts. One end of the junction varies from germline; a read error may be responsible. The chain couples TRBV7-8 to TRBJ2-2; possibly TRBD2 for D (5 bases). CDR1 SGHVS and CDR2 FQNEAQ come from the germline V gene. CDR3 length: 14 residues. CDR3 residues: CASSLIIGTWEPFF. The CDR3 coding sequence is TGTGCCAGCAGCTTAATTATAGGCACCTGGGAGCCGTTTTTT.

This sequence joins TRBV24-1 and TRBJ2-2; D gene unclear. V lost 9 bases and J 6 bases, leaving 13 bases between the germline ends. Germline V gene sequence: CDR1 KGHDR, CDR2 SFDVKD. The CDR3 sequence is 13 residues long. CDR3 sequence (DNA): TGTGCCACCTCCAATGGGTACCCCGGGGAGCTGTTTTTT. This encodes CATSNGYPGELFF.

This clone was seen at least ten times. One base away lies a much larger clone, so this may be a sequencing read error. The V call is TRBV6-1, the J call TRBJ1-1; D is perhaps TRBD1 (5 bases). This CDR3 spans 15 amino acids. Germline V gene sequence: CDR1 MNHNS, CDR2 SASEGT. CDR3 loop: CANSSTRGGGTEAFF. In DNA form, the CDR3 reads TGTGCCAACAGTTCTACCCGGGGCGGGGGCACTGAAGCTTTCTTT.

This clone was counted at least ten times. The chain combines TRBV2 with TRBJ2-3; the match to TRBD2 covers 8 bases. In germline, CDR1 is SNHLY, CDR2 FYNNEI. This CDR3 has 16 residues. V shed 4 bases and J 2 bases; nucleotides not matched to a gene: 8. Here the CDR3 reads CASSAFSSGYTDTQYF. The CDR3 DNA reads as TGTGCCAGCAGTGCTTTTTCTAGCGGGTACACAGATACGCAGTATTTT.

This clone appeared many times. This chain uses TRBV5-6 with TRBJ2-7, with D perhaps TRBD1 or TRBD2 (5 bases each). The CDR3 extends over 16 amino acids. CDR1 is SGHDT and CDR2 is YYEEEE in the germline V gene. V gave up 4 bases and J gave up 2 bases, with 19 bases separating them. For the CDR3, the DNA is TGTGCCAGCAGCCCGCGTAAAGGGACGTGGACCTACGAGCAGTACTTC. Translated, it gives CASSPRKGTWTYEQYF.

This clone was seen more than once but under ten times. CDR3 in amino acids: CASSIQRVLDGYTF. The CDR3, as DNA: TGTGCCAGTAGTATTCAAAGGGTGCTGGATGGCTACACCTTC. The chain joins TRBV19 to TRBJ1-2; unclear D gene. The CDR3 totals 14 residues. The germline V and J ends were trimmed by 3 bases and 6 bases, with 14 bases remaining between them. Germline CDR1 and CDR2: LNHDA and SQIVND (reference sequence).

V is TRBV18 and J is TRBJ2-1; 14 positions match TRBD2. J lost 7 bases, V lost 6 bases, and 5 bases had no gene match. This CDR3 comprises 15 residues. Germline values: CDR1 KGHSH, CDR2 LQKENI. CDR3 sequence (DNA): TGTGCCAGCTCGGGACTAGCGGGAGCCGAAAATGAGCAGTTCTTC. It is translated as CASSGLAGAENEQFF. Full variable domain (remainder filled in from reference TRBV18 and TRBJ2-1): NAGVMQNPRHLVRRRGQEARLRCSPMKGHSHVYWYRQLPEEGLKFMVYLQKENIIDESGMPKERFSAEFPKEGPSILRIQQVVRGDSAAYFCASSGLAGAENEQFFGPGTRLTVL.

Ten or more counts support this clone. In DNA form, the CDR3 reads TGCAGTGCCCCACCAGGGGGATACACTGAAGCTTTCTTT. It specifies CSAPPGGYTEAFF. This chain connects TRBV20-1 to TRBJ1-1; 7 bases map to TRBD1. V trimming: 6 bases; J trimming: 3 bases; junction bases outside the gene matches: 7. The CDR3 contains 13 residues. CDR1 and CDR2 (germline): DFQATT, SNEGSKA (reference sequence).

Many counts were recorded for this clone. The chain couples TRBV25-1 to TRBJ2-1; D possibly matches TRBD1 or TRBD2 (5 bases each). This CDR3 has 16 residues. Germline values: CDR1 MGHDK, CDR2 SYGVNS. Trimming removed 1 base at V and 5 bases at J, with 15 bases between. The CDR3 is CASSEFRGGADNEQFF. CDR3 nucleotides: TGTGCCAGCAGTGAATTTCGGGGTGGGGCTGACAATGAGCAGTTCTTC.

This clone appeared many times. The chain is built from TRBV6-1 and TRBJ2-1; weak D call: TRBD2 (5 bases). Trimming took off 6 bases at V and 0 bases at J, with 12 bases between the two ends. This CDR3 has 15 residues. Looked up from germline, CDR1 is MNHNS and CDR2 is SASEGT. The CDR3 DNA follows: TGTGCCAGCAGGGGAGCGGAGAGCTCCTACAATGAGCAGTTCTTC. As protein: CASRGAESSYNEQFF.

This clone appeared a few times. The CDR3 DNA is TGTGCCAGCATCGGACTAGCGGTAAACACCGGGGAGCTGTTTTTT. This sequence encodes CASIGLAVNTGELFF. The J gene is TRBJ2-2, the V gene TRBV6-2 or TRBV6-3; 10 bases align to TRBD2. V trimming: 7 bases; J trimming: 2 bases; junction bases outside the gene matches: 4. The germline V gene has CDR1 MNHEY and CDR2 SVGEGT. The CDR3 is 15 residues long.

This clone was recorded at least ten times. The chain couples TRBV20-1 to TRBJ1-4; TRBD1 is a possible D gene (6 bases). Trimming took off 0 bases at V and 6 bases at J, with 11 bases between the two ends. This CDR3 comprises 14 residues. The V gene's germline CDR1 is DFQATT and CDR2 SNEGSKA (reference sequence). The CDR3 DNA reads as TGCAGTGCTAGAGAGGGGGCGCTGGATGAAAAACTGTTTTTT. This sequence encodes CSAREGALDEKLFF.

The J gene is TRBJ2-2, the V gene TRBV6-1; no reliable D call. With 6 bases removed from V and 7 bases from J, the gap between germline ends came to 12 bases. Germline V gene lookup returns CDR1 MNHNS and CDR2 SASEGT. CDR3 length: 13 residues. The CDR3: CASRPSGSGELFF. The DNA for the CDR3 is TGTGCCAGCAGGCCCAGTGGAAGCGGGGAGCTGTTTTTT.

This clone was seen more than once but under ten times. This likely comes from a read error, as the CDR3 has no conserved phenylalanine or tryptophan at its end. No DNA is shown, since the ends of the CDR3 on it are uncertain; the CDR3 is the one TCRdb lists. This chain uses TRBV20-1 with TRBJ2-1; the D call of TRBD2 is as the table states it, not checked on the DNA. Germline V lookup: CDR1 DFQATT, CDR2 SNEGSKA (reference sequence). The CDR3 is 16 residues long, ends included. The chain's CDR3 is CSAFTSGLAGDNEQFL.

This clone was seen a few times. The rearrangement joins TRBV6-5 to TRBJ1-3; tentative D call: TRBD1 (6 bases). V lost 4 bases and J 2 bases, leaving 6 bases between the germline ends. The germline gives CDR1 MNHEY, CDR2 SVGAGI. The CDR3 has 13 amino acids. The CDR3 loop reads CASSWTAGNTIYF. CDR3 bases: TGTGCCAGCAGTTGGACAGCTGGAAACACCATATATTTT.

This clone was seen repeatedly, ten times or more. This sequence joins TRBV5-1 and TRBJ2-1; 10 bases agree with TRBD2. This CDR3 comprises 18 residues. In germline, CDR1 is SGHRS, CDR2 YFSETQ. V dropped 0 bases and J dropped 4; count of bases not matched to a gene: 10. The CDR3 loop reads CASSLASLAGGRYNEQFF. Here the CDR3 DNA reads TGCGCCAGCAGCTTGGCCTCGTTAGCGGGAGGACGGTACAATGAGCAGTTCTTC.

This clone has only a few counts. The junction does not match germline at one end; this may be a read error. The chain links TRBV7-7 to TRBJ2-5, with 12 bases aligning to TRBD2. This CDR3 has 17 amino acids. CDR1 and CDR2 (germline): SSHAT, FNYEAQ (reference sequence). The CDR3 protein is CASSSPGLAGMGETQYF. The CDR3 bases are TGTGCTAGCAGCTCCCCCGGACTAGCGGGAATGGGAGAGACCCAGTACTTC.

This clone appeared many times. The V call is TRBV6-1, the J call TRBJ2-1; a weak D match, TRBD2 (6 bases). The germline V gene encodes CDR1 MNHNS and CDR2 SASEGT. This CDR3 spans 16 amino acids. V lost 5 bases and J 7 bases, leaving 21 bases between the germline ends. The CDR3 spells CASSPGRGRPGNEQFF. The DNA for the CDR3 is TGTGCCAGCAGTCCCGGGCGGGGTCGACCAGGAAATGAGCAGTTCTTC.

This clone was observed at least ten times. The chain couples TRBV7-3 to TRBJ2-5; TRBD2 is a possible D gene (5 bases). Between the trimmed V and J ends, which lost 2 bases and 4 bases, there was a span of 17 bases. Germline CDR1 SGHTA, CDR2 FQGTGA. The CDR3 spans 16 residues. The CDR3 sequence is CASSLFGGGGLETQYF. CDR3 bases: TGTGCCAGCAGCTTATTCGGAGGCGGAGGTTTAGAGACCCAGTACTTC.

This clone was seen repeatedly, ten times or more. The chain joins TRBV2 to TRBJ1-5; no clear D. Between the trimmed V and J ends, which lost 5 bases and 4 bases, there was a span of 12 bases. Germline assignment: CDR1 SNHLY and CDR2 FYNNEI. The CDR3 loop spans 14 amino acids. This CDR3 reads CASSYNLGNQPQHF. CDR3 sequence (DNA): TGTGCCAGCAGTTATAACCTTGGTAATCAGCCCCAGCATTTT.

This clone was counted many times. The genes are TRBV12-3 or TRBV12-4 and TRBJ2-7; the D is unclear. The CDR3 covers 12 residues. V lost 2 bases and J lost 0, with 2 bases in between. The DNA for the CDR3 is TGTGCCAGCAGTTTATTCTCCTACGAGCAGTACTTC. As protein: CASSLFSYEQYF.

By share, this clone counts as medium-sized. The chain carries TRBV6-1 and TRBJ2-7; D may be TRBD1 (5 bases). The ends were cut back, 1 base at V and 4 bases at J, with 14 bases in the middle. This CDR3 comprises 15 residues. CDR1 and CDR2 from the germline V gene are MNHNS and SASEGT. CDR3 protein: CASSEEAGSSYEQYF. The CDR3 bases are TGTGCCAGCAGTGAAGAAGCAGGGTCGTCATACGAGCAGTACTTC.

This clone was seen many times. The genes are TRBV9 and TRBJ2-3; D not resolved. Germline V gives CDR1 SGDLS, CDR2 YYNGEE. The CDR3 contains 17 residues. V was trimmed by 3 bases and J by 2 bases, leaving 19 bases between them. The CDR3 loop reads CASSGGTGLRPTDTQYF. The CDR3 DNA sequence: TGTGCCAGCAGCGGCGGAACGGGCCTCCGTCCCACAGATACGCAGTATTTT.

This clone was picked up a small number of times. A much more abundant neighbour one base away suggests this may be a read error. The chain combines TRBV5-1 with TRBJ2-5; D might be TRBD1 or TRBD2, each matching 5 bases. Trimming pared 5 bases from V and 4 bases from J, leaving 21 bases between. Germline CDR1 and CDR2: SGHRS and YFSETQ. The CDR3 has 16 residues. The CDR3, as DNA: TGCGCCAGCAGATACGGTAAAGGGACGATAATAGAGACCCAGTACTTC. Translating gives CASRYGKGTIIETQYF.

This clone has at least ten counts. The chain combines TRBV20-1 with TRBJ1-2; D is possibly TRBD1 (5 bases). Trimming stripped 5 bases from V and 0 bases from J, with 19 bases between. The CDR3 has 16 amino acids. The germline V gene has CDR1 DFQATT and CDR2 SNEGSKA (reference sequence). The CDR3 is CSARRDMWGANYGYTF. CDR3 in DNA: TGCAGTGCTCGCCGTGACATGTGGGGGGCTAACTATGGCTACACCTTC.

This clone was seen at least ten times. The rearrangement joins TRBV15 to TRBJ1-5; perhaps TRBD1 as D (5 bases). With 6 bases removed from V and 5 bases from J, the gap between germline ends came to 11 bases. The CDR3 length is 13 residues. Germline V gives CDR1 LNHNV, CDR2 YYDKDF (reference sequence). DNA for the CDR3: TGTGCCACCAGTTCTTCGACAGATCAGCCCCAGCATTTT. Protein sequence: CATSSSTDQPQHF.

This clone has a count of ten or more. The CDR3 DNA reads TGTGCCAGCAGCCCCCCCGGGTACTGGGGCGGGGAGCTGTTTTTT. Protein sequence: CASSPPGYWGGELFF. J is TRBJ2-2 and V is TRBV3-1, with unresolved D. Trimming stripped 4 bases from V and 7 bases from J, with 16 bases between. The CDR3 totals 15 residues. The germline V gene encodes CDR1 LGHDT and CDR2 YNNKEL (reference sequence). Variable domain in full (rest from reference TRBV3-1 and TRBJ2-2): DTAVSQTPKYLVTQMGNDKSIKCEQNLGHDTMYWYKQDSKKFLKIMFSYNNKELIINETVPNRFSPKSPDKAHLNLHINSLELGDSAVYFCASSPPGYWGGELFFGEGSRLTVL.

This sequence joins TRBV6-1 and TRBJ2-1, with 14 bases lining up with TRBD2. The CDR3 spans 15 residues. After removal of 6 bases from V and 9 bases from J, the junction contained 7 bases not matched to a gene. CDR1 is MNHNS, CDR2 SASEGT, per germline. The CDR3 is CASRQTSGRVGEQFF. The CDR3 bases are TGTGCCAGCAGACAGACTAGCGGGAGGGTCGGTGAGCAGTTCTTC.

In regard to this clone: One end of the junction is discordant with germline, which a read error may explain. The V gene is TRBV6-2 or TRBV6-3, the J gene TRBJ1-2; D remains unclear. This CDR3 contains 12 residues. The germline V gene encodes CDR1 MNHEY and CDR2 SVGEGT. The CDR3 region is CGSTHRDYVYTF. The CDR3 DNA follows: TGTGGCAGCACCCACAGAGACTATGTCTACACCTTC.

This clone was recorded many times. CDR3 loop: CASSHHTYTGELFF. The CDR3 nucleotides are TGTGCCAGCAGTCACCATACCTACACCGGGGAGCTGTTTTTT. The chain couples TRBV12-3 or TRBV12-4 to TRBJ2-2, with no clear D. This CDR3 is built from 14 residues. Trimming removed 5 bases from V and 3 bases from J, with 10 bases in between.

The chain has TRBV18 and TRBJ2-5; perhaps D is TRBD1 or TRBD2 (6 bases each). CDR3 length equals 14 residues. Trimming shortened V by 6 bases and J by 1 base, and 12 bases separated the two germline ends. CDR1 and CDR2 from the germline V gene are KGHSH and LQKENI. For the CDR3, the DNA is TGTGCCAGCTCGCGGGACATTATCCAAGAGACCCAGTACTTC. This gives the protein CASSRDIIQETQYF.

The sample holds many counts of this clone. This chain links TRBV3-1 with TRBJ2-7; D call uncertain. The CDR3 contains 12 residues. V lost 1 base to trimming and J lost 3 bases, with 4 bases between them. Germline V CDR1 and CDR2: LGHDT, YNNKEL (reference sequence). CDR3 sequence: CASSQVGYEQYF. The CDR3 DNA reads TGTGCCAGCAGCCAAGTAGGCTACGAGCAGTACTTC.